Detailed here is one T cell receptor (beta chain). Its antigen is unknown. The germline V gene has CDR1 MNHNS and CDR2 SASEGT. This CDR3 region has 14 residues. Trimming removed 7 bases from V and 7 bases from J; junction bases left unmatched: 8. The source of the sample is a study of graft-versus-host responses after intestinal transplantation. Background on the study: Multivisceral, liver-intestinal, or isolated intestinal grafts went to recipients.

The assay was immunoSEQ multiplex PCR, and TCRdb's table has in-frame clones only and misses some. The data show roughly 93,000 clones, 85% to 95% seen once. The chain recombines TRBV6-1 with TRBJ1-4; TRBD1 agrees at 8 bases. The clonotype was recovered from a human donor who received an intestinal transplant. The material sequenced was unstimulated CD8+ T cells sorted from spleen or lymph node cells, taken before intestinal transplant. The chain's CDR3 is CASTKDRGSEKLFF. DNA for the CDR3: TGTGCCAGCACCAAAGACAGGGGAAGTGAAAAACTGTTTTTT.